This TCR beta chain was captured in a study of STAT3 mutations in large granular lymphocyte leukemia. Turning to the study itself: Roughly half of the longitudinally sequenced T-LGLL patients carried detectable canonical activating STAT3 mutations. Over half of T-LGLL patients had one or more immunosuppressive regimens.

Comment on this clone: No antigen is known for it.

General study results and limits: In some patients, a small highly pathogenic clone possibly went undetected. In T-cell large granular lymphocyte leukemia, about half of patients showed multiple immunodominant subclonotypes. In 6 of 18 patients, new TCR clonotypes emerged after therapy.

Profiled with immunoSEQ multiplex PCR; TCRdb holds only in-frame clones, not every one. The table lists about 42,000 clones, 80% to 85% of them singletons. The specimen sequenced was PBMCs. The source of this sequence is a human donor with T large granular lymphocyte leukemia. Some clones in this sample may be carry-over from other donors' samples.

The CDR3 reads CASSPGTEAFF. CDR3 DNA: TGTGCCAGCAGCCCCGGGACAGAAGCTTTCTTT. V usage is TRBV11-2 and J usage is TRBJ1-1; a weak D match, TRBD1 (6 bases). Trimming cost V 5 bases and J 8 bases, with 9 bases left between them. Germline V gene lookup returns CDR1 SGHAT and CDR2 FQNNGV. This CDR3 has 11 residues.